The present T cell receptor (beta chain) was sequenced within a study of cytomegalovirus exposure and HLA in healthy donors (dated by TCRdb to between 2016 and 2019). Describing the broader study: An earlier analysis of roughly 630 of the donors reported 250 to 350 Gb of sequence data and 120 million or so unique TCR beta sequences from 150 million to 200 million T cells. Approximately 300 gigabases of sequencing data and 70 million to 95 million unique TCR sequences made up an early release that covered 500 to 650 HLA-typed donors. Of the 350 to 450 genotyped donors, approximately 80% were placed in the genetic ancestry cluster associated with self-reported Caucasian donors. The aim of the study was to test whether cataloging public T cell receptors could identify signatures of past pathogen exposure. The study profiled the T cell repertoires of hundreds of subjects by immunosequencing and related them to cytomegalovirus serostatus. Along with the roughly 670-subject first cohort, a separate validation cohort of over 90 different subjects was used. The study combined high-throughput TCR immunosequencing, statistical association of individual TCRs with disease status, and machine learning to predict cytomegalovirus infection status. A later analysis re-analyzed previously published TCR beta repertoires from 650 to 800 donors and added high-resolution HLA genotyping to study TCR occurrence patterns. Rather than drawing on any new phenotypic data, the later analysis identified candidate immune exposures from TCR beta sequences and the way those sequences occurred across donors. In an earlier analysis of 500 to 650 of the donors, high-throughput TCR beta sequencing was used to judge whether each TCR beta V gene segment behaved as functional or pseudogenic. Donor age, sex, ethnicity and CMV serostatus were compiled together with the repertoire data. A later genetic analysis took genome-wide SNP genotypes for about 65% of the roughly 670 donors and used that subset as a discovery cohort. All discovery cohort repertoires had been generated using a single sequencing platform. Both class I and class II loci were covered by HLA typing, at four-digit resolution. The number of typed donors differed by locus: roughly 629-640 for A, B, C, DRB1 and DQB1; roughly 510 for DQA1; around 610 for DPA1; and 400 to 480 for DPB1. Five DR-DQ haplotypes were treated as single units for association and clustering because of strong linkage in the cohort. Among about 410 genotyped donors of the cohort, an average of roughly 230,000 unique TCR beta nucleotide sequences was sequenced per donor, of which roughly 17% were non-productive.

The cohort was made up of 666 healthy bone marrow donors. All cohort members were sampled while nominally healthy, although unrecorded immune exposures were likely present. The donor was CMV seropositive and belonged to the group of 250 to 350 seropositive cohort members. A peripheral blood sample was collected from each donor, and TCR beta sequencing was performed on peripheral blood mononuclear cells. Genomic DNA was extracted from the blood cell samples with the Qiagen DNeasy Blood Extraction Kit. The cysteine opens and the phenylalanine closes a CDR3 of 13 amino acids. The retained sequence is limited to the CDR3, 39 bases, with the frame set at the first base. V is cut back by 2 bases and J by 6 bases, with 4 bases in the junction unmatched. CDR1 and CDR2 are read off the germline V gene as SGHRS and YFSETQ. Of note for this clone: Its cognate antigen has yet to be identified. Within one base of it there is no much larger clone, and no base qualities were kept. Distinct nucleotide sequences in the sample also encode this CDR3.

Preparation of the library involved the immunoSEQ multiplex PCR assay. For the multiplex PCR, a mixture combining 60 forward primers for TCR Vbeta segments and 13 reverse primers for TCR Jbeta segments was used. Amplification of the CDR3 region of rearranged TCR beta genes was performed with a multiplex PCR assay on genomic DNA. The Illumina HiSeq System was used to sequence the amplified TCR beta libraries as 87-base-pair reads. As for the authors' bioinformatics: A later analysis counted tens of millions of unique TCR beta chains across the 700 or so repertoires, and roughly 9.9 million of these chains were shared by at least two donors. Raw reads were error-corrected and collapsed into unique sequences by a nearest-neighbor algorithm in which closely related sequences were merged to remove PCR and sequencing errors. CDR3 sequences were aligned to IMGT reference sequences to assign V, D and J gene segments. Each retained sequence needed at least a six-nucleotide match to both a V gene segment and a J gene segment. Rearrangements were called productive when the CDR3 lacked stop codons and stayed in frame with V and J; all others were non-productive. Following IMGT convention, CDR3 was defined as the stretch from the second conserved V-encoded cysteine to the conserved J-encoded phenylalanine. In an earlier analysis of just under 600 of the donors, sequences lacking an unambiguous match to a single V gene segment were excluded. An earlier analysis of some 610 of the donors called V segments functional above 56.7% productive rearrangements and segregating when the between-donor standard deviation exceeded 5%. To diagnose cytomegalovirus status from the catalog of TCR beta chain sequences, a statistical classification framework was built. A later analysis assigned V and J genes by comparing TCR nucleotide sequences with IMGT/GENE-DB human TR gene sequences. A later analysis assigned CDR3 sequences and most-parsimonious VDJ recombination scenarios with the TCRdist pipeline. In a later analysis, each TCR beta chain was defined by its CDR3 amino acid sequence together with its V-gene family, and reads lacking a unique V-gene family were excluded. To address suspected cross-contamination and a sequencing artifact, a later analysis removed a few hundred highly shared, low-generation-probability nucleotide sequences. For each public chain, a later analysis derived a clonal expansion index from normalized ranks of inferred template counts within each repertoire. In a later analysis, generation probabilities were computed with a VDJ recombination model fitted to out-of-frame rearrangements, and the resulting probabilities were checked against IGoR. A later analysis scored TCR-TCR, TCR-HLA and TCR-CMV co-occurrence with hypergeometric tests, applying a repertoire-size bias correction to TCR pairs. False discovery rates were estimated in a later analysis by permuting HLA or CMV assignments 20 times. A later analysis grouped co-occurring TCRs with DBSCAN, adding TCRdist sequence similarity when clustering within HLA-allele-positive subsets. Co-occurrence clustering excluded repertoires with fewer than 30,000 or more than 120,000 public chains, plus five with anomalous nucleotide sharing. Sourced from immuneACCESS, this table was stored by TCRdb with only in-frame sequences that have V and J called. A share of the clones is absent; for the studies checked, an unresolved V gene accounts for under half, and the remainder has no known explanation. D and trimming come from the DNA, and the V and J calls and clone size come from that table. This sample has over 150,000 clones in its table, and approximately 80% of those were observed once. The top ten hold 3.7% of the sample.

The paper's findings and limits, for the study overall: In a later analysis, most CMV-associated TCR beta chains were found to appear HLA-restricted, with HLA associations seemingly driven largely by CMV exposure. According to a later genetic analysis, donors in an Asian-associated ancestry cluster had fewer N-insertions in productive TCRs than the roughly 700-donor mean. For the cohort, immune exposure information was limited to CMV serostatus. The earlier analysis of fewer than 750 of the donors excluded over 15 rarely observed V segments, including chromosome 9 orphons, because counts were too low. Specific HLA alleles were associated with over 15,000 TCR beta sequences at a false discovery rate of 0.05 in a later analysis. In a later analysis, TCR association rates were found to vary across HLA loci, with the most associated TCRs seen for DRB1 alleles and the fewest for HLA-C alleles. In a later analysis, several top co-occurrence clusters were reported to appear linked to parvovirus B19, influenza, CMV and Epstein-Barr virus. Sequencing depth was assumed to be roughly uniform across donors in the presence/absence analyses, though that assumption may not hold. Correlated functional status among segregating V segments might reflect linkage disequilibrium, but an unknown experimental factor could not be ruled out. This cohort had only TCR beta chains sequenced, and the lack of alpha or paired-chain data limited which features could be detected. An association between a missense DCLRE1C variant and V-gene and J-gene trimming of TCR beta chains was found in a later genetic analysis and replicated in an independent cohort. When HLA alleles, especially DR and DQ, strongly co-occurred, TCR associations were difficult to assign to individual alleles. In a later analysis, HLA-associated TCR beta chains were found to be more clonally expanded and to have lower generation probabilities than equally common non-associated chains. It was suggested by the authors that the approach could potentially be generalized to other disease states and immunological phenotypes. Some IMGT-functional V segments, including TRBV6-2 and TRBV6-3, could not be told apart with the 87-base-pair reads, so those segments were excluded. A further reported finding was that TCR beta sequences accurately predicted the HLA-A and HLA-B alleles for most subjects in the first cohort. The study listed 150 to 200 TCR beta chains as associated with cytomegalovirus. A cluster of highly shared sequence variants was judged likely to represent a technical artifact of the sequencing pipeline. Three of the identified cytomegalovirus-associated TCR beta chains were confirmed in vitro to be specific for cytomegalovirus antigens. Most TCR sequences were observed very rarely across donors, whereas some public TCRs were present in many individuals. The classifier was reported to diagnose cytomegalovirus status with high specificity and sensitivity in both the original and validation cohorts. In an earlier analysis of about 600 of the donors, most TCR beta V segments appeared in productive rearrangements about 87% or about 30% of the time, broadly matching IMGT annotations. HLA typing was unavailable for some donors at each locus, so association tests used only the typed subset.

Sequencing was done on a sample of PBMCs. This TCR was recovered from a young man in good health and CMV-seropositive. Recombination linked TRBV5-1 to TRBJ2-7; 8 middle bases align to TRBD1. The CDR3 region: CASSLGQGIEQYF. The DNA sequence is TGCGCCAGCAGCTTAGGACAGGGAATCGAGCAGTACTTC.